Here is one T cell receptor (beta chain) with its context. The data were produced by immunoSEQ multiplex PCR, yet TCRdb's version contains in-frame clones alone and is incomplete. This sample has 97,000 or so clones; around 92% occur once, and the top ten carry less than 2.5%. The data belong to a study of control samples from healthy donors and cancer patients. CDR3 length equals 14 residues. Trimming removed 5 bases from V and 8 bases from J, with 17 bases in between. The germline V gene encodes CDR1 SGHTA and CDR2 FQGTGA. J is TRBJ2-3 and V is TRBV7-3; perhaps TRBD2 as D (5 bases). What was sequenced was blood. The receptor's source is a woman aged 18-29 years in good health. CDR3: CASSHRRSGSTQYF. CDR3 nucleotide sequence: TGTGCCAGCAGCCACCGGAGGAGCGGCTCTACGCAGTATTTT.